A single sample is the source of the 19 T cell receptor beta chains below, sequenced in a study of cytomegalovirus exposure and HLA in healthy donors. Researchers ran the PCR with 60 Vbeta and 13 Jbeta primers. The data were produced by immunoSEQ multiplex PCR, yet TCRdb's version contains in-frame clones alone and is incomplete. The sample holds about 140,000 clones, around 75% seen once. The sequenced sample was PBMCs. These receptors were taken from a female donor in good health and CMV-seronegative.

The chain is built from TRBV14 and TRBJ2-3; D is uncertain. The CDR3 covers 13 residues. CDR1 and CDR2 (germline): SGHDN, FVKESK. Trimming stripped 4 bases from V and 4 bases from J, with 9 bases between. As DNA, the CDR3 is TGTGCCAGCAGCCGGCACAGTGCAGATACGCAGTATTTT. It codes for CASSRHSADTQYF. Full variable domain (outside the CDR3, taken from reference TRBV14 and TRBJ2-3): EAGVTQFPSHSVIEKGQTVTLRCDPISGHDNLYWYRRVMGKEIKFLLHFVKESKQDESGMPNNRFLAERTGGTYSTLKVQPAELEDSGVYFCASSRHSADTQYFGPGTRLTVL.

CDR3 loop: CASSGTGNNQPQHF. CDR3 DNA sequence: TGTGCCAGCAGTGGGACAGGGAACAATCAGCCCCAGCATTTT. This sequence joins TRBV2 and TRBJ1-5, with 8 bases that match TRBD1. The ends lost 4 bases at V and 3 bases at J; junction bases unmatched: 2. Germline V gene data show CDR1 as SNHLY and CDR2 as FYNNEI. CDR3 length equals 14 residues.

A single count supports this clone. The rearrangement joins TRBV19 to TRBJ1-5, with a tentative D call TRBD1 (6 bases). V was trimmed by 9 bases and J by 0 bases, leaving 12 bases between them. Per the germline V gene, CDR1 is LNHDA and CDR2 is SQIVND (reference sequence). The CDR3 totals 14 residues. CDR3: CASAQGYSNQPQHF. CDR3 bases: TGTGCCAGCGCCCAGGGGTATAGCAATCAGCCCCAGCATTTT.

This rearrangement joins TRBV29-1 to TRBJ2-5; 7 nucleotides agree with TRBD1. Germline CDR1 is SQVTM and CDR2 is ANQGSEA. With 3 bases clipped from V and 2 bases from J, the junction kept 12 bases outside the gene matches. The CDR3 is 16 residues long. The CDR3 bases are TGCAGCGTTGAGGAATTACGGGACAGAACTCAAGAGACCCAGTACTTC. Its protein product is CSVEELRDRTQETQYF.

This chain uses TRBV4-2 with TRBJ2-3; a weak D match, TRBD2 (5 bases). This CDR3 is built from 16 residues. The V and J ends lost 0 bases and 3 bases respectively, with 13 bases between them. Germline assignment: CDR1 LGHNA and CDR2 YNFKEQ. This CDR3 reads CASSQDPALVTDTQYF. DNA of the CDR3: TGTGCCAGCAGCCAAGACCCAGCACTAGTAACAGATACGCAGTATTTT.

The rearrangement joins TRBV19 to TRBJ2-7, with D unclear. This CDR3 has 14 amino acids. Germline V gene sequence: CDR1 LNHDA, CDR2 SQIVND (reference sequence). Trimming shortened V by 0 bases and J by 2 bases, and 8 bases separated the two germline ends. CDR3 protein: CASSIDSFAYEQYF. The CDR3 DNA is TGTGCCAGTAGTATAGACAGTTTTGCCTACGAGCAGTACTTC.

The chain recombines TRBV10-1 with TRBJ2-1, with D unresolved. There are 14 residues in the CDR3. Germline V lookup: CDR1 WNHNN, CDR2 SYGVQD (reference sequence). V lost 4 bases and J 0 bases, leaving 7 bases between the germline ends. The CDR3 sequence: CASSGPGSYNEQFF. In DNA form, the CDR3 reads TGCGCCAGCAGTGGACCGGGCTCCTACAATGAGCAGTTCTTC.

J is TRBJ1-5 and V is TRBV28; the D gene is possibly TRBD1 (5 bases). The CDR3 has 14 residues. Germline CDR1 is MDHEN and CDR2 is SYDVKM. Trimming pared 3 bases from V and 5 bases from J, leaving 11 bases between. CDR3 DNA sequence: TGTGCCAGCAGTTTCCCGCAGGGATATCAGCCCCAGCATTTT. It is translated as CASSFPQGYQPQHF.

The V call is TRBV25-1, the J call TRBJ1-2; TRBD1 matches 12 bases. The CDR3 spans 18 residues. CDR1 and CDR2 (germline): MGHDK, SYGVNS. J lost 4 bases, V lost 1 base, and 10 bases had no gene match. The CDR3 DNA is TGTGCCAGCAGTGAATCCCCCGGGACAGGGGGCAGAAGCTATGGCTACACCTTC. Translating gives CASSESPGTGGRSYGYTF.

The CDR3 loop is CASSQDFPSEQYF. The CDR3 nucleotides read TGTGCCAGCAGCCAAGATTTTCCGAGCGAGCAGTACTTC. The chain joins TRBV14 to TRBJ2-7; D gene ambiguous. Germline loops: CDR1 SGHDN, CDR2 FVKESK. Trimming cost V 0 bases and J 6 bases, with 9 bases left between them. The CDR3 is 13 amino acids. Filled out from reference TRBV14 and TRBJ2-7, the complete variable domain reads EAGVTQFPSHSVIEKGQTVTLRCDPISGHDNLYWYRRVMGKEIKFLLHFVKESKQDESGMPNNRFLAERTGGTYSTLKVQPAELEDSGVYFCASSQDFPSEQYFGPGTRLTVT.

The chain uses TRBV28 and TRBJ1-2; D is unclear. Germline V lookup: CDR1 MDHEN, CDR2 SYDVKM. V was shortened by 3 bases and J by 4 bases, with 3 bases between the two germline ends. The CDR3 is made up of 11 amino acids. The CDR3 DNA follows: TGTGCCAGCAGTTTGGCCTATGGCTACACCTTC. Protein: CASSLAYGYTF.

The CDR3 DNA reads TGTGCCAGCAGTCCGACTAGCTCCGCCAATGAGCAGTTCTTC. This sequence encodes CASSPTSSANEQFF. The chain joins TRBV28 to TRBJ2-1; 7 bases map to TRBD2. Trimming removed 5 bases from V and 6 bases from J; junction bases left unmatched: 7. Germline assignment: CDR1 MDHEN and CDR2 SYDVKM. This CDR3 contains 14 residues. Drawing the rest from reference TRBV28 and TRBJ2-1, the complete variable domain is DVKVTQSSRYLVKRTGEKVFLECVQDMDHENMFWYRQDPGLGLRLIYFSYDVKMKEKGDIPEGYSVSREKKERFSLILESASTNQTSMYLCASSPTSSANEQFFGPGTRLTVL.

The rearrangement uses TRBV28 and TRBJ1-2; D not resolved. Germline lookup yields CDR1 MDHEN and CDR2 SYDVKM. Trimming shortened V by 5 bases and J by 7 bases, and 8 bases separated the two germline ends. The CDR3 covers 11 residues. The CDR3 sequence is CASSPPPGYTF. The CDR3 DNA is TGTGCCAGCAGTCCCCCTCCTGGCTACACCTTC.

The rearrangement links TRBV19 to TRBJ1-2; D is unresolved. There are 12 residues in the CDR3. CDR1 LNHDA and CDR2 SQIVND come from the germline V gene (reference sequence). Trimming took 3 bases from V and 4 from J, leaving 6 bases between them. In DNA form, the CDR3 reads TGTGCCAGTAGTATCCGGGGCTATGGCTACACCTTC. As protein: CASSIRGYGYTF.

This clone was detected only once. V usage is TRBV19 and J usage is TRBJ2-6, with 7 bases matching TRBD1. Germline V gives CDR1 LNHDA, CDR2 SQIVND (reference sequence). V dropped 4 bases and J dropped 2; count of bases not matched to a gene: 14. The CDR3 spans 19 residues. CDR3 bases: TGTGCCAGTAGTACCCGACAGGGCGGCATTCAACCTGGGGCCAACGTCCTGACTTTC. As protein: CASSTRQGGIQPGANVLTF.

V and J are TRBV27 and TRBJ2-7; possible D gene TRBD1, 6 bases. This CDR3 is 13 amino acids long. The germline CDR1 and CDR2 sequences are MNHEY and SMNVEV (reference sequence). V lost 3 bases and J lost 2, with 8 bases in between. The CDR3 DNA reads TGTGCCAGCAGTTTTCAGGGGACCTACGAGCAGTACTTC. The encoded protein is CASSFQGTYEQYF.

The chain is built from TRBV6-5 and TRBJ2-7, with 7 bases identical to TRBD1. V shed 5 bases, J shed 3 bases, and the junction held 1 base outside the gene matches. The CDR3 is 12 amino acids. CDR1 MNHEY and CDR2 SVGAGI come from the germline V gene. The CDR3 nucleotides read TGTGCCAGCAGTCCAGGGGGCTACGAGCAGTACTTC. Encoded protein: CASSPGGYEQYF.

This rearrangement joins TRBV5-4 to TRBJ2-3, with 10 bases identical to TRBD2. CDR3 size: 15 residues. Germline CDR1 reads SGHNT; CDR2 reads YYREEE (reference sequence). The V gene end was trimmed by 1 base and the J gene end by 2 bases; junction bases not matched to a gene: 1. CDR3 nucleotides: TGTGCCAGCAGCTTGCTAGCGGGAGACACAGATACGCAGTATTTT. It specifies CASSLLAGDTDTQYF.

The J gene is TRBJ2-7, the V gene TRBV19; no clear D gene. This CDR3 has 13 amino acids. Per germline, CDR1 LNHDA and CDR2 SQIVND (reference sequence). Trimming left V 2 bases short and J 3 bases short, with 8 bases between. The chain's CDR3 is CASSIYQDYEQYF. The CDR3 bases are TGTGCCAGTAGTATATATCAGGACTACGAGCAGTACTTC.